This T cell receptor beta chain originates from a study of shared clonotypes between healthy human individuals (TCRdb year 2020). Background for the entire study: The cohort included three men and a couple of women between 18 and 49 years of age. Per donor, three plates each were used for CD4 naive and CD4 memory, two for CD8 naive, and one for CD8 memory. Blood TCR repertoires of five healthy adults were deeply sequenced to estimate repertoire size and the extent of clonotype sharing between individuals. Libraries were prepared and TCR repertoires were sequenced by different laboratories using diverse techniques, in order to increase sequencing depth and limit assay-specific biases. Per donor, leukapheresis produced somewhere between about 0.94 and 9 billion PBMCs. Study-level results and caveats: Incomplete sequencing was indicated by rarefaction of sorted-subset datasets, despite the large sequencing depth. Compared with non-shared clonotypes, the clonotypes found in all four sorted-subset donors had higher generation probabilities. Larger estimated clonotype richness was generally found for naive subsets than for memory subsets. Pairwise subsampling led to the expectation that sequencing depth would affect the degree of clonotype sharing among donors. When a few donors were compared, the shared fraction of clonotypes was roughly 5% for naive CD4, approximately 3.5% for naive CD8, roughly 2.3% for memory CD4, and about 0.36% for memory CD8. Only blood was sampled, and tissue TCR repertoires likely differ from those in blood. Because the study included only a small number of donors, the genetic and exposure-history diversity represented was limited.

TCR CDR3 regions were amplified from genomic DNA by multiplex PCR using the deep immunoSEQ assay. Extracted genomic DNA from each cell subset was spread evenly across all wells of several immunoSEQ 96-well plates, with each plate serving as a replicate. For sorted subsets, each replicate PCR was loaded with 150 to 250 ng genomic DNA, equivalent to approximately 27,000 T cell genomes. The purified libraries were quantified using a Qubit 3.0 fluorometer, sized with a Bioanalyzer 2100, and then quantified again using the KAPA Library Quantification kit. A separate single-read 150-cycle Illumina NextSeq 550 flow cell was used to sequence each immunoSEQ 96-well plate. The study's processing was this. Because the immunoSEQ output held only junctional sequences and lacked quality scores, the filtering could not match the filtering applied to full-length reads. Sequences were annotated with PyIR, a Python wrapper for IgBLAST v1.9, using IMGT germline references to assign V/J genes and CDR3. Any read was removed if the V/J assignment was weak (E-value above 1e-6), the CDR3 was missing, or the read contained stop codons, out-of-frame junctions, or ambiguous translated residues. A V3J clonotype was defined by an identical inferred V gene, J gene, and CDR3 amino acid sequence. To compute the percentage overlap between repertoires, the number of shared unique clonotypes was divided by the size of the smaller repertoire. Three approaches were used to assess repertoire richness: RTK rarefaction, the Chao1 estimator, and Recon v2.1 estimates of unobserved clonotypes. Generation probabilities for all TCRbeta clonotypes obtained by the gDNA method from several donors were computed using OLGA. Imported from immuneACCESS, the table was reduced by TCRdb to in-frame sequences with V and J called. These copies leave out some clones; in studies compared against another copy, an unresolved V gene accounts for under half, and the cause of the remainder is not known. V, J and clone size are those of that table, while D and trimming were read from the DNA. The sample yields about 600,000 clones; about 95% were counted once. 0.1% to 0.11% of the sample is taken by the ten largest.

From cysteine to phenylalanine, the CDR3 is 14 amino acids long. Only the CDR3 DNA stays, 42 bases, in frame from base 1. For CDR1 and CDR2, the germline V gene lists SQVTM and ANQGSEA. Here V drops 6 bases and J drops 2 bases, and the junction holds 6 bases not matched to any gene. Remarks on this clone: What this receptor recognizes is not known. Base quality data are lacking; no much larger clone is found one base away.

CD8 naive samples consisted of CD45RO-negative cells that were positively selected for CCR7, yielding a CD45RA+CCR7+ population without TemRA cells. The donors were healthy, HIV-negative adults who had no recently reported acute infections or vaccinations. All donors were Caucasian adults living in Nashville, Tennessee, USA. Blood was collected by leukapheresis, and PBMCs were isolated by Ficoll-Histopaque density gradient centrifugation and then cryopreserved in liquid nitrogen vapor phase. Analytical flow cytometry was used to check the purity and quantity of each magnetically sorted T cell population. Genomic DNA was isolated from every sorted fraction and measured by UV absorbance on a Nanodrop 2000c.

The chain employs TRBV29-1 and TRBJ2-3; TRBD2 agrees with 9 junctional bases. The material sequenced was naive CD8+ T cells sorted from blood. The sample's cell subset or site, from its label and the paper: CD45RA+CCR7+. This clonotype originated in a woman aged 25 to 39 in good health. At the DNA level, the sequence is TGCAGCGTAGGGAGCGGGAGGCTCACAGATACGCAGTATTTT. Its protein product is CSVGSGRLTDTQYF.